This T cell receptor (beta chain) was sequenced for a study of T cell responses to AZD1222 COVID-19 vaccine. Study results and limitations: Baseline serology detected seropositivity in only six AZD1222 recipients. Vaccine-associated CD4 TCRs spanned spike, dominant at 160-218 and 743-854. The donor group comprised mostly white British people and more females; the analysis possibly underestimated clonal diversity. Sampling captured repertoires only after the peak T cell response.

This CDR3 comprises 15 residues. Germline V CDR1 and CDR2: MDHEN, SYDVKM. Trimming cost V 4 bases and J 0 bases; bases outside gene matches: 3. Sequencing was performed with immunoSEQ multiplex PCR; in TCRdb, only in-frame clones are kept and a portion is missing. The repertoire includes 70,000 to 100,000 clones, about 94% of them detected once, and roughly 3.1% sits in the top ten. Remarks on this clone: Its antigen remains unidentified.

The V gene is TRBV28, the J gene TRBJ1-3; 7 bases map to TRBD1. The material was peripheral blood, obtained 28 days after the second AZD1222 dose. The sequence derives from an adult who received the AZD1222 COVID-19 vaccine. CDR3 in amino acids: CASSSGTASGNTIYF. The CDR3 nucleotides are TGTGCCAGCAGTTCCGGGACAGCCTCTGGAAACACCATATATTTT.